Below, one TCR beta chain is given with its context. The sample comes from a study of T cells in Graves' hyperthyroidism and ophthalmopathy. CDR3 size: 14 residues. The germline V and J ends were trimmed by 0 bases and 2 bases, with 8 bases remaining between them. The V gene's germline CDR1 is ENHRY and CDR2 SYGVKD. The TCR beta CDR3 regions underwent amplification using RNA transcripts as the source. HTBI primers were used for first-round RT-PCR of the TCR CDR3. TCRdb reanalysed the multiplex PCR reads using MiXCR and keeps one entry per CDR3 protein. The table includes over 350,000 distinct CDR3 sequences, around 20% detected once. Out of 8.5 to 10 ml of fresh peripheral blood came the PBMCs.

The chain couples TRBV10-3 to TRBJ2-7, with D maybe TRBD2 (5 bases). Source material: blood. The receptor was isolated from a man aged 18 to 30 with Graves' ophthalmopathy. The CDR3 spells CAISESSGTYEQYF. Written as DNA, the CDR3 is TGTGCCATCAGTGAGTCGTCCGGGACCTACGAGCAGTACTTC.